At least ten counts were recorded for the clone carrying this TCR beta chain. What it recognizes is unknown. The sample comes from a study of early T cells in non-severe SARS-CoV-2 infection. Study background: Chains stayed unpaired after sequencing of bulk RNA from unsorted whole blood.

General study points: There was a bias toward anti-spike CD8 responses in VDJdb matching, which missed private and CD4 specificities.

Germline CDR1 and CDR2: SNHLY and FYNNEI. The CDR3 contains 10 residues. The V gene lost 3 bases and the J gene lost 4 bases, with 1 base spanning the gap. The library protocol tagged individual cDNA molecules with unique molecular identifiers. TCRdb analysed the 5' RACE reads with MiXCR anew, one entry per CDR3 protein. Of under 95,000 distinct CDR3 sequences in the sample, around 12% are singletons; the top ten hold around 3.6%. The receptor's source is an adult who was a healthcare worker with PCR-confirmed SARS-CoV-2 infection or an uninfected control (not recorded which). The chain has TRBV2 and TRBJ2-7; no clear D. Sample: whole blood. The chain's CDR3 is CASSDYEQYF. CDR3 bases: TGTGCCAGCAGTGATTACGAGCAGTACTTC.